What follows are 13 T cell receptor beta chains derived from one specimen sequenced in a study of blood T cell repertoires in COVID-19. Here immunoSEQ multiplex PCR was the method, and the copy in TCRdb shows in-frame clones only, minus some. The data hold 250,000 to 300,000 clones, with just under 90% observed a single time. Material for sequencing was peripheral blood. These receptors originate from a woman under 40 with COVID-19, enrolled during active disease.

This chain links TRBV27 with TRBJ2-7; 7 bases are shared with TRBD2. V shed 3 bases and J 5 bases; nucleotides not matched to a gene: 10. From germline, CDR1 is MNHEY and CDR2 SMNVEV (reference sequence). The length of the CDR3 is 15 residues. CDR3 bases: TGTGCCAGCAGTTTTCCCGGACTAGGAATCAACGAGCAGTACTTC. Protein sequence: CASSFPGLGINEQYF.

The V and J genes are TRBV4-1 and TRBJ1-3; 9 bases align to TRBD1. V shed 4 bases and J 2 bases; nucleotides not matched to a gene: 12. CDR1 and CDR2 (germline): MGHRA, YSYEKL. This CDR3 has 18 amino acids. The CDR3 reads CASSLGTTGGGTGNTIYF. The CDR3 DNA sequence: TGCGCCAGCAGCCTCGGTACGACAGGGGGGGGGACTGGAAACACCATATATTTT.

This clone was picked up one time. The chain uses TRBV15 and TRBJ2-7; D not resolved. CDR3 length: 13 amino acids. V lost 1 base, J lost 3 bases, and 7 bases lay in between. Germline V lookup: CDR1 LNHNV, CDR2 YYDKDF (reference sequence). CDR3 residues: CATSRGTRYEQYF. DNA of the CDR3: TGTGCCACCAGCAGAGGAACGCGCTACGAGCAGTACTTC. Variable domain in full (rest from reference TRBV15 and TRBJ2-7): DAMVIQNPRYQVTQFGKPVTLSCSQTLNHNVMYWYQQKSSQAPKLLFHYYDKDFNNEADTPDNFQSRRPNTSFCFLDIRSPGLGDTAMYLCATSRGTRYEQYFGPGTRLTVT.

V and J are TRBV2 and TRBJ2-1, with 11 bases aligning to TRBD2. J gave up 8 bases and V 6 bases, and 12 bases lay outside the gene matches. The germline V gene has CDR1 SNHLY and CDR2 FYNNEI. The CDR3 is 16 residues long. CDR3 in amino acids: CASSNPGLADWDEQFF. CDR3 nucleotide sequence: TGTGCCAGCAGCAATCCGGGACTAGCGGACTGGGATGAGCAGTTCTTC. Full variable domain (missing parts from reference TRBV2 and TRBJ2-1): EPEVTQTPSHQVTQMGQEVILRCVPISNHLYFYWYRQILGQKVEFLVSFYNNEISEKSEIFDDQFSVERPDGSNFTLKIRSTKLEDSAMYFCASSNPGLADWDEQFFGPGTRLTVL.

In DNA form, the CDR3 reads TGCGCCAGCAGCTTGAATGTCCAGGGCCCCTCGAACACAGATACGCAGTATTTT. Protein sequence: CASSLNVQGPSNTDTQYF. The rearrangement uses TRBV5-1 and TRBJ2-3; perhaps TRBD1 as D (5 bases). This CDR3 is 18 amino acids long. Deletions cut 1 base from V and 2 bases from J, with 20 bases between. CDR1 SGHRS and CDR2 YFSETQ come from the germline V gene.

This sequence joins TRBV7-9 and TRBJ2-2; D uncertain. V was clipped by 3 bases and J by 6 bases, with 11 bases between them. The length of the CDR3 is 14 residues. The germline V gene has CDR1 SEHNR and CDR2 FQNEAQ (reference sequence). The CDR3 loop is CASSFVRSSGELFF. In DNA form, the CDR3 reads TGTGCCAGCAGCTTTGTCAGATCGTCCGGGGAGCTGTTTTTT.

The V and J genes are TRBV7-9 and TRBJ2-3; possible D gene TRBD2, 5 bases. Germline CDR1 reads SEHNR; CDR2 reads FQNEAQ (reference sequence). The CDR3 sequence is 16 residues long. V lost 5 bases and J 5 bases, leaving 20 bases between the germline ends. The CDR3 sequence: CASSNLRDTGEDTQYF. The CDR3 DNA sequence: TGTGCCAGCAGCAATCTTCGAGACACCGGGGAAGATACGCAGTATTTT.

The chain joins TRBV4-1 to TRBJ1-5; D is possibly TRBD1 (6 bases). Deletions cut 0 bases from V and 4 bases from J, with 10 bases between. Germline V lookup: CDR1 MGHRA, CDR2 YSYEKL. The CDR3 length is 15 residues. The chain's CDR3 is CASSQDGQKNQPQHF. CDR3 nucleotide sequence: TGCGCCAGCAGCCAAGATGGACAGAAGAATCAGCCCCAGCATTTT.

The chain joins TRBV7-2 to TRBJ1-2; D gene ambiguous. This CDR3 spans 13 amino acids. Germline values: CDR1 SGHTA, CDR2 FQGNSA. The V and J ends lost 5 bases and 7 bases respectively, with 14 bases between them. CDR3 nucleotide sequence: TGTGCCAGCAGCCCGCGAGGGAGTTTTGGCTACACCTTC. This gives the protein CASSPRGSFGYTF.

The J gene is TRBJ1-6, the V gene TRBV6-2 or TRBV6-3, with TRBD1 as a possible D gene (6 bases). The CDR3 is made up of 16 amino acids. V shed 5 bases and J shed 10 bases, with 21 bases lying between them. Germline-derived CDR1 and CDR2 are MNHEY and SVGEGT. CDR3 bases: TGTGCCAGCAGTCACCAGGGGCTGGGGATATACTCACCCCTCCACTTT. Its translation: CASSHQGLGIYSPLHF.

A remark on this clone: A read error may produce the germline difference seen at one junction end. The rearrangement uses TRBV6-4 and TRBJ1-5; a weak D match, TRBD1 (6 bases). Germline V CDR1 and CDR2: MRHNA, SNTAGT. The CDR3 runs to 15 residues. In DNA form, the CDR3 reads TGTGCCAGCTGTGAGGGGAACAGGGCAAATCAGCCCCAGCATTTT. Its translation is CASCEGNRANQPQHF.

V and J are TRBV7-9 and TRBJ1-1; 7 bases line up with TRBD1. Germline CDR1 is SEHNR and CDR2 is FQNEAQ (reference sequence). The CDR3 contains 15 residues. The V gene end was trimmed by 4 bases and the J gene end by 10 bases; junction bases not matched to a gene: 15. The CDR3 bases are TGTGCCAGCAGCTCTCCCAAACAACAGGGGCTACCAGCTTTCTTT. Residues: CASSSPKQQGLPAFF.

This rearrangement joins TRBV18 to TRBJ1-1; D gene unclear. This CDR3 comprises 16 residues. Germline V gene sequence: CDR1 KGHSH, CDR2 LQKENI. V lost 3 bases, J lost 7 bases, and 21 bases lay in between. The CDR3 DNA sequence: TGTGCCAGCTCACCCTCCGGACTCGGGGTAACGGATGAAGCTTTCTTT. The encoded protein is CASSPSGLGVTDEAFF.